Below are 4 T cell receptor beta chains sequenced from a single sample in a study of Graves' ophthalmopathy and Graves' hyperthyroidism. The study amplified TCR beta CDR3 regions using RNA transcripts. HTBI-primed RT-PCR formed the first round, and a multiplex PCR formed the second. TCRdb re-called the multiplex PCR reads with MiXCR, one entry per CDR3 protein. This repertoire shows around 1.1 million distinct CDR3 sequences, roughly 35% found once; its top ten account for around 10%. The source material was peripheral blood or thyroid tissue (not recorded which). The receptor set was obtained from an adult man with Graves' hyperthyroidism.

Concerning this clonotype: A much larger clone differs from this one at a single base, so this may be a read error. DNA for the CDR3: TGTGTCAGCAGTTGGACTAGCGGGGGGACCTCCTACGAGCAGTACTTC. Its translation: CVSSWTSGGTSYEQYF. The chain combines TRBV7-2 with TRBJ2-7, with 14 positions matching TRBD2. Germline CDR1 and CDR2: SGHTA and FQGNSA. CDR3 length: 16 residues.

This chain links TRBV29-1 with TRBJ1-2; D remains unclear. The germline V gene encodes CDR1 SQVTM and CDR2 ANQGSEA. Deletions cut 4 bases from V and 4 bases from J, with 10 bases between. The CDR3 runs 12 residues. The CDR3 spells CSVGLGSYGYTF. The CDR3 DNA sequence: TGCAGCGTTGGATTGGGGAGCTATGGCTACACCTTC.

In this sample, this clonotype turned up a few times. Here the CDR3 reads CASSLDGTGAHEQYF. CDR3 sequence (DNA): TGTGCCAGCAGCTTAGACGGGACAGGGGCTCACGAGCAGTACTTC. This chain joins TRBV7-2 and TRBJ2-7, with 10 bases matching TRBD1. The CDR3 spans 15 residues. V was pared by 1 base and J by 5 bases, with 5 bases of the junction left unmatched. Germline V gene data show CDR1 as SGHTA and CDR2 as FQGNSA.

In the case of this clonotype: A single base separates this from a much larger clone, so it may be a read error. The V call is TRBV19, the J call TRBJ2-7, with D tentatively TRBD2 (5 bases). The CDR3 length is 14 residues. Trimming cost V 5 bases and J 3 bases, with 14 bases left between them. Germline CDR1 and CDR2: LNHDA and SQIVND (reference sequence). The CDR3 loop is CASSEASRSYEQYF. As DNA, the CDR3 is TGTGCCAGTAGTGAGGCTAGCAGGAGCTACGAGCAGTACTTC.